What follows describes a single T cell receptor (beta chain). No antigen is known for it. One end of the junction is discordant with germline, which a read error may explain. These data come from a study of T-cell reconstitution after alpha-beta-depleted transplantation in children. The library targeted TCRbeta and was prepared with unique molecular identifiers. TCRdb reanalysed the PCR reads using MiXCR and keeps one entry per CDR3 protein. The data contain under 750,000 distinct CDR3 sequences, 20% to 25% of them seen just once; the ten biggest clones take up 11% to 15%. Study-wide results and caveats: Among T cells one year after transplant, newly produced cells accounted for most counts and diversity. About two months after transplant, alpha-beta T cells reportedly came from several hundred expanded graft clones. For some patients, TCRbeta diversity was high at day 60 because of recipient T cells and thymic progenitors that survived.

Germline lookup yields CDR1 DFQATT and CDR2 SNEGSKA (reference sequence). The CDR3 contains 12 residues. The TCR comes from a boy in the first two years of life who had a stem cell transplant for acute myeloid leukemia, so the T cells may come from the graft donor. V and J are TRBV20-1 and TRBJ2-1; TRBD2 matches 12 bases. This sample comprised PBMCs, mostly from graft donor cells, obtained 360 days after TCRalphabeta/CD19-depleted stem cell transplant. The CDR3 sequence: CRASGGAREQFF. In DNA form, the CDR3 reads TGCAGGGCTAGCGGGGGGGCTCGCGAGCAGTTCTTC.